This passage covers 18 T cell receptor beta chains from one sample sequenced in a study of T cell responses to AZD1222 COVID-19 vaccine. Clones were read by immunoSEQ multiplex PCR, and TCRdb kept only the in-frame ones, dropping some. The data show hundreds of thousands of clones, 85% to 95% seen once. Sequencing used peripheral blood, obtained on day 0 of MenACWY control vaccination. The source is an adult in good health.

The chain has TRBV9 and TRBJ1-3, with D tentatively TRBD1 (5 bases). The length of the CDR3 is 16 residues. Germline CDR1 SGDLS, CDR2 YYNGEE. V lost 0 bases and J 4 bases, leaving 14 bases between the germline ends. The CDR3: CASSVGGALRGNTIYF. The CDR3 DNA is TGTGCCAGCAGCGTAGGAGGGGCTCTGAGAGGAAACACCATATATTTT. Complete variable domain (other parts from reference TRBV9 and TRBJ1-3): DSGVTQTPKHLITATGQRVTLRCSPRSGDLSVYWYQQSLDQGLQFLIQYYNGEERAKGNILERFSAQQFPDLHSELNLSSLELGDSALYFCASSVGGALRGNTIYFGEGSWLTVV.

The gene calls are TRBV6-5 and TRBJ1-2; D is uncertain. The CDR3 spans 14 residues. Germline V gene data show CDR1 as MNHEY and CDR2 as SVGAGI. V gave up 5 bases and J gave up 1 base, with 11 bases separating them. The CDR3 loop reads CASSTADVNYGYTF. CDR3 DNA sequence: TGTGCCAGCAGTACGGCCGACGTTAACTATGGCTACACCTTC.

This clone has just a few counts. The genes are TRBV12-3 or TRBV12-4 and TRBJ1-2; possibly TRBD1 for D (5 bases). With 5 bases removed from V and 4 bases from J, the gap between germline ends came to 8 bases. There are 12 residues in the CDR3. The CDR3 nucleotides are TGTGCCAGCAGTATGGGGGGCTATGGCTACACCTTC. Translating gives CASSMGGYGYTF.

The chain links TRBV11-3 to TRBJ2-7; 7 bases fit TRBD1. The junction had 5 bases not matched to a gene; V was cut back by 3 bases and J by 6 bases. The V gene's germline CDR1 is SGHNT and CDR2 YENEEA. This CDR3 is built from 13 residues. CDR3 DNA sequence: TGTGCCAGCAGCTTCTGGGCAGGGGGCGAGCAGTACTTC. It yields the protein CASSFWAGGEQYF.

The chain uses TRBV4-3 and TRBJ2-1; a weak D match, TRBD2 (5 bases). CDR3 length: 16 amino acids. From germline, CDR1 is LGHNA and CDR2 YSLEER. V lost 4 bases and J 0 bases, leaving 13 bases between the germline ends. CDR3: CASSPKPSGSYNEQFF. CDR3 nucleotides: TGCGCCAGCAGCCCGAAACCGAGCGGCTCCTACAATGAGCAGTTCTTC.

The chain employs TRBV5-6 and TRBJ1-1; the D gene is possibly TRBD1 (5 bases). Germline V gives CDR1 SGHDT, CDR2 YYEEEE. The CDR3 runs 14 residues. V was clipped by 1 base and J by 4 bases, with 11 bases between them. The DNA of the CDR3 is TGTGCCAGCAGCTTGCCGGGGCTGGGCACTGAAGCTTTCTTT. This encodes CASSLPGLGTEAFF.

This clone was seen once. This chain connects TRBV7-2 to TRBJ2-1, with 12 nucleotides matching TRBD2. V gave up 5 bases and J gave up 9 bases; unmatched junction bases: 11. The CDR3 is 16 amino acids. Germline V gene lookup returns CDR1 SGHTA and CDR2 FQGNSA. CDR3 region: CASSLQITTSGGEQFF. In nucleotides, the CDR3 is TGTGCCAGCAGCCTACAGATAACGACTAGCGGGGGTGAGCAGTTCTTC.

The chain carries TRBV11-2 and TRBJ1-4, with D hard to call. Trimming left V 3 bases short and J 5 bases short, with 7 bases between. Germline V lookup: CDR1 SGHAT, CDR2 FQNNGV. The CDR3 sequence is 13 residues long. The CDR3 nucleotides are TGTGCCAGCAGCTTGGACGGGAATGAAAAACTGTTTTTT. This sequence encodes CASSLDGNEKLFF.

This clone was seen only once. The CDR3 is CTSRGGRTAGELFF. In DNA form, the CDR3 reads TGCACCAGCAGAGGAGGGAGGACCGCCGGGGAGCTGTTTTTT. The gene calls are TRBV1 and TRBJ2-2; the table calls TRBD2, which could not be checked here. TRBV1 is flagged as a pseudogene. The CDR3 runs to 14 residues.

The chain recombines TRBV2 with TRBJ1-3; 7 bases are a match to TRBD1. The CDR3 length is 14 residues. V dropped 7 bases and J dropped 0; count of bases not matched to a gene: 3. Germline V lookup: CDR1 SNHLY, CDR2 FYNNEI. The CDR3 sequence is CASTRTGSGNTIYF. CDR3 sequence (DNA): TGTGCCAGCACCCGGACAGGCTCTGGAAACACCATATATTTT.

The chain combines TRBV1 with TRBJ2-1; the table's D gene call, TRBD2, was not cross checked with the DNA. TRBV1 is reported as a pseudogene. CDR3 size: 14 residues. The CDR3 reads CTSSQAPSRIDLFF. The CDR3 DNA reads TGCACCAGCAGCCAAGCCCCTAGTAGGATCGATTTGTTCTTC.

The genes are TRBV1 and TRBJ2-5; the table's D call, TRBD2, has no DNA check behind it. TRBV1 is a known pseudogene. The CDR3 has 19 residues. The CDR3 protein is CTSSQATGLAGGPRETQYF. CDR3 DNA sequence: TGCACCAGCAGCCAAGCTACCGGACTAGCGGGGGGGCCGCGGGAGACCCAGTACTTC.

This clone came up a few times. The chain joins TRBV30 to TRBJ1-6; 9 positions match TRBD1. Germline-derived CDR1 and CDR2 are GTSNPN and SVGIG (reference sequence). CDR3 length equals 13 residues. J was trimmed by 10 bases and V by 8 bases; bases with no gene match: 9. CDR3 loop: CAHKTGGYSPLHF. CDR3 DNA sequence: TGTGCCCACAAAACAGGGGGCTACTCACCCCTCCACTTT. Full variable domain (remainder filled in from reference TRBV30 and TRBJ1-6): SQTIHQWPATLVQPVGSPLSLECTVEGTSNPNLYWYRQAAGRGLQLLFYSVGIGQISSEVPQNLSASRPQDRQFILSSKKLLLSDSGFYLCAHKTGGYSPLHFGNGTRLTVT.

This rearrangement joins TRBV28 to TRBJ1-2; the match to TRBD1 covers 12 bases. The germline V gene has CDR1 MDHEN and CDR2 SYDVKM. CDR3 length: 20 amino acids. Trimming took 5 bases from V and 1 from J; bases not matched to a gene: 17. This chain's CDR3 is CASSGGGDRGRSSYNYGYTF. CDR3 DNA: TGTGCCAGCAGTGGAGGGGGGGACAGGGGGCGCTCTAGTTATAACTATGGCTACACCTTC.

The V call is TRBV4-1, the J call TRBJ1-6; D remains unclear. The V and J ends lost 1 base and 0 bases respectively, with 19 bases between them. The germline CDR1 and CDR2 sequences are MGHRA and YSYEKL. The CDR3 has 20 amino acids. CDR3 sequence reads: CASSQVGLAATSSYNSPLHF. CDR3 bases: TGCGCCAGCAGCCAAGTGGGGTTGGCAGCTACAAGCTCCTATAATTCACCCCTCCACTTT.

CDR3 region: CASSAGTPRRNEQFF. CDR3 bases: TGTGCCAGCAGCGCCGGGACCCCGAGGAGGAATGAGCAGTTCTTC. This chain connects TRBV9 to TRBJ2-1; D tentatively reads TRBD1 or TRBD2 (5 bases each). The CDR3 spans 15 residues. Deletions cut 3 bases from V and 7 bases from J, with 17 bases between. Germline V gene lookup returns CDR1 SGDLS and CDR2 YYNGEE.

The V gene is TRBV16, the J gene TRBJ1-4; D is ambiguous. The CDR3 runs 15 residues. Germline assignment: CDR1 KGHSY and CDR2 FQNENV. Trimming pared 0 bases from V and 8 bases from J, leaving 13 bases between. Here the CDR3 reads CASSQSRGSREKLFF. DNA for the CDR3: TGTGCCAGCAGCCAATCGAGAGGTTCAAGGGAAAAACTGTTTTTT.

The chain combines TRBV6-6 with TRBJ1-1; TRBD1 aligns across 8 bases. V shed 6 bases, J shed 4 bases, and the junction held 10 bases outside the gene matches. CDR1 is MNHNY, CDR2 SVGAGI, per germline (reference sequence). The CDR3 covers 15 residues. DNA of the CDR3: TGTGCCAGCAGCGTTAGGGGGACAGGAGGCACTGAAGCTTTCTTT. Encoded protein: CASSVRGTGGTEAFF.